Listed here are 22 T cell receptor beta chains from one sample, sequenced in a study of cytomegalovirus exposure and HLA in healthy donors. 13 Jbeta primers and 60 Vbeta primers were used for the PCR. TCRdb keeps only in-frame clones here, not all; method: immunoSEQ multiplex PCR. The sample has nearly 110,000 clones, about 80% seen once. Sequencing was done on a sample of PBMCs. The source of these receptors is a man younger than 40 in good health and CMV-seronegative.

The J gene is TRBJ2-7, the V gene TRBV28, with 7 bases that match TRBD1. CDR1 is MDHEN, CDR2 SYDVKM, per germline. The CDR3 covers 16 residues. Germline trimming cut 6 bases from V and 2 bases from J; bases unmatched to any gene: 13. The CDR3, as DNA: TGTGCCAGCAGCCCCCTGAACAGGGGTTCACCCTACGAGCAGTACTTC. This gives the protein CASSPLNRGSPYEQYF.

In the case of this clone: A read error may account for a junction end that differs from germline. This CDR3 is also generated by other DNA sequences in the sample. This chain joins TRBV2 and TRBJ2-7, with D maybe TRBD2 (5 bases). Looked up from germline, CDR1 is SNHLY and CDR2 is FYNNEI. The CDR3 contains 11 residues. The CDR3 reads CASQLGYEQYF. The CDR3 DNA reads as TGCGCCAGCCAACTAGGCTACGAGCAGTACTTC. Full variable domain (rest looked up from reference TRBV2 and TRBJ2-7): EPEVTQTPSHQVTQMGQEVILRCVPISNHLYFYWYRQILGQKVEFLVSFYNNEISEKSEIFDDQFSVERPDGSNFTLKIRSTKLEDSAMYFCASQLGYEQYFGPGTRLTVT.

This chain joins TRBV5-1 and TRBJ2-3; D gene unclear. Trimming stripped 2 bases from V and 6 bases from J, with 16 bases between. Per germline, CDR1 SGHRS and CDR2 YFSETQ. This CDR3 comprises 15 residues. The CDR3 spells CASSLGERPLDTQYF. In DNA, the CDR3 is TGCGCCAGCAGCTTAGGCGAGCGACCTTTGGATACGCAGTATTTT.

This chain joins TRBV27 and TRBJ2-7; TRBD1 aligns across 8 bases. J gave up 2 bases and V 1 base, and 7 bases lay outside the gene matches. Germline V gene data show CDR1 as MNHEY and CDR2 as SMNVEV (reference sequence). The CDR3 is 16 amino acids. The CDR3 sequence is CASSLLVGTGPYEQYF. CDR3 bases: TGTGCCAGCAGTTTATTAGTCGGGACAGGCCCCTACGAGCAGTACTTC.

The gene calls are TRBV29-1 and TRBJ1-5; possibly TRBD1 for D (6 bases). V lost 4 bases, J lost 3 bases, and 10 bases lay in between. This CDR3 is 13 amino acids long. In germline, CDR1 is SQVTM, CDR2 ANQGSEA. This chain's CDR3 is CSVAGDLNQPQHF. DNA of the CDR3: TGCAGCGTTGCAGGGGACCTCAATCAGCCCCAGCATTTT.

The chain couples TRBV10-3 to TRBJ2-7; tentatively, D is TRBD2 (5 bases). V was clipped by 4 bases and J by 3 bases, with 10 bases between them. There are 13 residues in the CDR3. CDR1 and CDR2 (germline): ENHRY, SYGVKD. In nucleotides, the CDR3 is TGTGCCATCAGTGTGACCCGGGGCTACGAGCAGTACTTC. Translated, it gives CAISVTRGYEQYF.

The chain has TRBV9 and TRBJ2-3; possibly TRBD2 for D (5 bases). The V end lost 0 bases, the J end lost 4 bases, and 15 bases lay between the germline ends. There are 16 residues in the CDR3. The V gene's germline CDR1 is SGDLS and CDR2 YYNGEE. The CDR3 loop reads CASSVGVGITPDTQYF. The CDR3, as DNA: TGTGCCAGCAGCGTAGGGGTCGGGATAACGCCAGATACGCAGTATTTT.

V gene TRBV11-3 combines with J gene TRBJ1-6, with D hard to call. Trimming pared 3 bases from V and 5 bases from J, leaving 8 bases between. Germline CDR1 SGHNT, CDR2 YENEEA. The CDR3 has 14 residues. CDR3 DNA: TGTGCCAGCAGCTTGGGCGGGAATAATTCACCCCTCCACTTT. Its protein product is CASSLGGNNSPLHF.

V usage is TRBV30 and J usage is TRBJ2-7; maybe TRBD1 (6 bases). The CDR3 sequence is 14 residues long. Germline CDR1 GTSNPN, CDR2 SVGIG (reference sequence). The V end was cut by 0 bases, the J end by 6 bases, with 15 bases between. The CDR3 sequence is CAWSVIGGLGEQYF. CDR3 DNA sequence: TGTGCCTGGAGTGTAATAGGGGGTCTGGGCGAGCAGTACTTC.

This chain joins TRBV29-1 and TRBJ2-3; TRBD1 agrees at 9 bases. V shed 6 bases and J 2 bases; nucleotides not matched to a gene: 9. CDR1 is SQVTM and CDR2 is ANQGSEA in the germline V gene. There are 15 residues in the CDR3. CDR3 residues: CSVAGGDRATDTQYF. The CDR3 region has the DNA TGCAGCGTCGCCGGAGGGGACAGGGCCACAGATACGCAGTATTTT.

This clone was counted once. CDR3 protein: CASSFGGQNQPQHF. DNA of the CDR3: TGTGCCAGCAGTTTCGGGGGGCAGAATCAGCCCCAGCATTTT. The chain is built from TRBV27 and TRBJ1-5, with a weak D call TRBD1 (6 bases). Trimming took 3 bases from V and 4 from J, leaving 10 bases between them. The CDR3 is made up of 14 amino acids. The germline V gene encodes CDR1 MNHEY and CDR2 SMNVEV (reference sequence).

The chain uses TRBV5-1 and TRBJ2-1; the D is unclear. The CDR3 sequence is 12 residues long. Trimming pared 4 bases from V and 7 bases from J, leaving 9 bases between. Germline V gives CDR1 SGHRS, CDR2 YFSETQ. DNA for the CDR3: TGCGCCAGCAGCCAAGAGTGGAATGAGCAGTTCTTC. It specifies CASSQEWNEQFF.

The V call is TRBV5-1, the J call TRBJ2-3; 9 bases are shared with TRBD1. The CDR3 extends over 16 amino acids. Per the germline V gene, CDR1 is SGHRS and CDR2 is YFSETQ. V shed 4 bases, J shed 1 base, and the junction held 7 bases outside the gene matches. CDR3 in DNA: TGCGCCAGCAGCGTACAGGGGGCGAAGGGCACAGATACGCAGTATTTT. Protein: CASSVQGAKGTDTQYF.

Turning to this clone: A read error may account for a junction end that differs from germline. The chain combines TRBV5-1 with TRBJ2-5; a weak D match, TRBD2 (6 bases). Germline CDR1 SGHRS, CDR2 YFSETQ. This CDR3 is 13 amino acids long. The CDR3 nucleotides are TGCGCCAGCAGCCCGGACGTGTCCTACGAGCGGGACTTC. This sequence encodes CASSPDVSYERDF. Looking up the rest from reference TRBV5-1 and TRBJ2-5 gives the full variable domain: KAGVTQTPRYLIKTRGQQVTLSCSPISGHRSVSWYQQTPGQGLQFLFEYFSETQRNKGNFPGRFSGRQFSNSRSEMNVSTLELGDSALYLCASSPDVSYERDFGPGTRLLVL.

This CDR3 is CSVRQGYGYTF. The CDR3 region has the DNA TGCAGCGTCCGACAGGGGTATGGCTACACCTTC. The V call is TRBV29-1, the J call TRBJ1-2, with 8 positions matching TRBD1. Germline V CDR1 and CDR2: SQVTM, ANQGSEA. The CDR3 consists of 11 residues. With 6 bases clipped from V and 5 bases from J, the junction kept 2 bases outside the gene matches.

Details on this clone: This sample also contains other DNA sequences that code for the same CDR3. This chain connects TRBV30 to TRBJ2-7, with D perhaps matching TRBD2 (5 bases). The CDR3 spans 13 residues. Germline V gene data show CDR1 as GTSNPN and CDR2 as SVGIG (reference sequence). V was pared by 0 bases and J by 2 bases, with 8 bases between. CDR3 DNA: TGTGCCTGGAGTGTAGCCGGGGCCTACGAGCAGTACTTC. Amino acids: CAWSVAGAYEQYF.

The chain's CDR3 is CASSFAGVGSYEQYF. The CDR3 DNA follows: TGTGCCAGCAGCTTTGCAGGGGTTGGGAGCTACGAGCAGTACTTC. V usage is TRBV5-4 and J usage is TRBJ2-7; D is possibly TRBD1 (6 bases). CDR1 and CDR2 (germline): SGHNT, YYREEE (reference sequence). V was cut by 2 bases and J by 3 bases, with 15 bases left in between. This CDR3 is built from 15 residues.

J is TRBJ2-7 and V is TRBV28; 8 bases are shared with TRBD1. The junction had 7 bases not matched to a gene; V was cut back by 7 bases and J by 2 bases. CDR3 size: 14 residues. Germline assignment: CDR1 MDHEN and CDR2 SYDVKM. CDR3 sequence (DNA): TGTGCCAGCATGAGGGACAGGCCCCCCTACGAGCAGTACTTC. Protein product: CASMRDRPPYEQYF.

The CDR3 region is CAIRGTDANEKLFF. The CDR3 DNA reads as TGTGCCATCAGAGGGACAGACGCCAATGAAAAACTGTTTTTT. The chain couples TRBV10-3 to TRBJ1-4; 7 bases fit TRBD1. The V and J ends lost 6 bases and 5 bases, in that order; junction bases with no gene match: 6. This CDR3 region has 14 residues. Germline V gene sequence: CDR1 ENHRY, CDR2 SYGVKD.

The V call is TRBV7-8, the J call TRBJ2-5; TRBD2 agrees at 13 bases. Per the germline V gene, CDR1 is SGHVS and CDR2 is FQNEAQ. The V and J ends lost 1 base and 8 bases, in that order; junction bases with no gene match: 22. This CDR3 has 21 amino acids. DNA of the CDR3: TGTGCCAGCAGCTTAGGCGGACTAGCGGGAGTGATGTGGGGAACAACAGGAACCCAGTACTTC. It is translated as CASSLGGLAGVMWGTTGTQYF.

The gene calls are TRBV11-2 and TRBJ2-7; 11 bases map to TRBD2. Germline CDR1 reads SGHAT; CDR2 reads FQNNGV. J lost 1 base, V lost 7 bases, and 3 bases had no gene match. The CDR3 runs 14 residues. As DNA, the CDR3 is TGTGCCAGCACCGGGACTAGCGGATCCTACGAGCAGTACTTC. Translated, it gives CASTGTSGSYEQYF.

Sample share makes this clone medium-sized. CDR3 residues: CASSRRGAYLPTTDTQYF. As DNA, the CDR3 is TGTGCCAGCAGCCGCCGGGGGGCCTACCTTCCTACCACAGATACGCAGTATTTT. V is TRBV28 and J is TRBJ2-3, with D perhaps TRBD2 (7 bases). The V and J ends lost 6 bases and 2 bases respectively, with 24 bases between them. CDR1 MDHEN and CDR2 SYDVKM come from the germline V gene. The CDR3 contains 18 residues.